This T cell receptor (beta chain) appears in the sequencing data of a study of T cells after somatic rescue of genetic block. This CDR3 is built from 12 residues. Looked up from germline, CDR1 is LNHNV and CDR2 is YYDKDF (reference sequence). V was shortened by 0 bases and J by 5 bases, with 3 bases between the two germline ends. Sequencing used immunoSEQ multiplex PCR; TCRdb keeps in-frame clones, though not all of them. The data show 45,000 to 55,000 clones, 95% to 96% seen once. The chain carries TRBV15 and TRBJ2-3; D not certain. Sequences were obtained from peripheral blood mononuclear cells (PBMCs). The source of this sequence is a child less than two years old. This chain's CDR3 is CATSREVDTQYF. The CDR3 DNA is TGTGCCACCAGCAGAGAGGTAGATACGCAGTATTTT.